This passage covers 19 T cell receptor beta chains from one sample sequenced in a study of T-cell reconstitution after alpha-beta-depleted transplantation in children. It was with unique molecular identifiers that the TCRbeta library was prepared. TCRdb independently ran MiXCR on the PCR reads; one entry per CDR3 protein. Among around 670,000 distinct CDR3 sequences listed, around 12% were seen once. Sequencing used PBMCs, obtained before TCRalphabeta/CD19-depleted stem cell transplant. The receptor source for this set is a girl aged 2 to 9 with congenital amegakaryocytic thrombocytopenia, due to receive a stem cell transplant.

This clonotype was found many times. The chain is built from TRBV7-7 and TRBJ2-1; 8 nucleotides align to TRBD2. Trimming took 1 base from V and 7 from J; bases not matched to a gene: 15. The CDR3 is made up of 18 amino acids. Germline-derived CDR1 and CDR2 are SSHAT and FNYEAQ (reference sequence). CDR3 sequence: CASSLGLAGPTSFNEQFF. The CDR3 DNA reads TGTGCCAGCAGCTTAGGATTAGCGGGACCCACCAGTTTTAATGAGCAGTTCTTC.

In this sample, this clonotype turned up a few times. The chain joins TRBV3-1 to TRBJ2-7; the match to TRBD2 covers 9 bases. After removal of 3 bases from V and 0 bases from J, the junction contained 12 bases not matched to a gene. Germline V gives CDR1 LGHDT, CDR2 YNNKEL (reference sequence). The CDR3 length is 18 residues. The CDR3 nucleotides read TGTGCCAGCAGCCACGGTCTAGCGGGACGAATGAGCTCCTACGAGCAGTACTTC. Its protein is CASSHGLAGRMSSYEQYF.

This clonotype has at least ten counts. The chain has TRBV28 and TRBJ2-7; D remains unclear. Germline CDR1 reads MDHEN; CDR2 reads SYDVKM. Trimming stripped 5 bases from V and 3 bases from J, with 14 bases between. The CDR3 runs 14 residues. CDR3 nucleotide sequence: TGTGCCAGCAGTCCCCAGCTTGGTTTCTACGAGCAGTACTTC. It specifies CASSPQLGFYEQYF. Based on the CDR3 plus reference TRBV28 and TRBJ2-7, the full variable domain is DVKVTQSSRYLVKRTGEKVFLECVQDMDHENMFWYRQDPGLGLRLIYFSYDVKMKEKGDIPEGYSVSREKKERFSLILESASTNQTSMYLCASSPQLGFYEQYFGPGTRLTVT.

The rearrangement uses TRBV20-1 and TRBJ1-5; tentatively, D is TRBD1 (5 bases). This CDR3 has 19 residues. Germline V gene sequence: CDR1 DFQATT, CDR2 SNEGSKA (reference sequence). The V gene lost 0 bases and the J gene lost 0 bases, with 21 bases spanning the gap. CDR3 nucleotides: TGCAGTGCTAGAGAGGGCAGGGCAGCCCTTACAGATAGCAATCAGCCCCAGCATTTT. Translation: CSAREGRAALTDSNQPQHF.

This clonotype was observed a few times. The chain recombines TRBV5-6 with TRBJ2-1; weak D call: TRBD1 (5 bases). This CDR3 region has 16 residues. Looked up from germline, CDR1 is SGHDT and CDR2 is YYEEEE. Trimming stripped 4 bases from V and 0 bases from J, with 14 bases between. Here the CDR3 DNA reads TGTGCCAGCAGCGGATGGGGCCTTATCTCCTACAATGAGCAGTTCTTC. As protein: CASSGWGLISYNEQFF.

A few counts support this clonotype. V gene TRBV7-9 combines with J gene TRBJ2-3; tentatively, D is TRBD2 (6 bases). This CDR3 contains 15 residues. Looked up from germline, CDR1 is SEHNR and CDR2 is FQNEAQ (reference sequence). Between the trimmed V and J ends, which lost 2 bases and 0 bases, there was a span of 9 bases. DNA for the CDR3: TGTGCCAGCAGCTTAATGCTAGCGAGCACAGATACGCAGTATTTT. It codes for CASSLMLASTDTQYF.

The V call is TRBV12-3 or TRBV12-4, the J call TRBJ1-4, with 12 bases that match TRBD1. V was clipped by 6 bases and J by 4 bases; unmatched bases: 12. The CDR3 has 18 amino acids. In DNA, the CDR3 is TGTGCCAGCAGCGACCGGGACAGGGGGCGCGGAGGTAATGAAAAACTGTTTTTT. Its protein product is CASSDRDRGRGGNEKLFF.

Ten or more counts support this clonotype. The chain joins TRBV7-2 to TRBJ2-3; D remains ambiguous. Germline values: CDR1 SGHTA, CDR2 FQGNSA. This CDR3 comprises 15 residues. V lost 2 bases and J lost 3, with 12 bases in between. As DNA, the CDR3 is TGTGCCAGCAGCTTAAATGTTGCTGGGACAGATACGCAGTATTTT. This codes for CASSLNVAGTDTQYF.

This clonotype was counted ten times or more. The chain uses TRBV4-1 and TRBJ2-7; the D gene is possibly TRBD2 (5 bases). CDR3 length: 14 residues. Germline CDR1 MGHRA, CDR2 YSYEKL. V lost 2 bases and J lost 4, with 12 bases in between. DNA of the CDR3: TGCGCCAGCAGCCAATCAGGAGGAGGTTACGAGCAGTACTTC. It translates to CASSQSGGGYEQYF.

The V gene is TRBV4-1, the J gene TRBJ2-5, with D possibly matching TRBD2 (5 bases). Trimming shortened V by 4 bases and J by 5 bases, and 20 bases separated the two germline ends. This CDR3 is built from 16 residues. CDR1 and CDR2 (germline): MGHRA, YSYEKL. CDR3 region: CASSPRQFRGGETQYF. In DNA form, the CDR3 reads TGCGCCAGCAGCCCACGCCAATTCCGGGGTGGTGAGACCCAGTACTTC.

The sample holds a few counts of this clonotype. The chain recombines TRBV10-3 with TRBJ2-3; D not certain. CDR3 size: 14 residues. With 1 base removed from V and 4 bases from J, the gap between germline ends came to 9 bases. In germline, CDR1 is ENHRY, CDR2 SYGVKD. The CDR3 loop reads CAISEWLGADTQYF. The CDR3 region has the DNA TGTGCCATCAGTGAGTGGCTAGGCGCAGATACGCAGTATTTT.

This clonotype was found many times. The chain employs TRBV12-3 or TRBV12-4 and TRBJ2-7; D not certain. The CDR3 contains 15 residues. V lost 3 bases, J lost 2 bases, and 14 bases lay in between. CDR3 nucleotide sequence: TGTGCCAGCAGTTTTGCCAATTACGGCGCCTACGAGCAGTACTTC. Residues: CASSFANYGAYEQYF.

This clonotype was observed at least ten times. V is TRBV20-1 and J is TRBJ2-1; TRBD2 agrees at 12 bases. The CDR3 has 14 residues. Germline-derived CDR1 and CDR2 are DFQATT and SNEGSKA (reference sequence). The J segment lost 6 bases and the V segment lost 6 bases, leaving 6 bases of the junction unmatched. The CDR3 is CSARRTSGANEQFF. The CDR3 DNA reads as TGCAGTGCCAGACGGACTAGCGGGGCCAATGAGCAGTTCTTC.

This clonotype was detected only a few times. The rearrangement links TRBV10-3 to TRBJ2-5, with D possibly being TRBD1 or TRBD2 (6 bases each). Trimming pared 3 bases from V and 4 bases from J, leaving 9 bases between. CDR3 length: 13 residues. Germline CDR1 reads ENHRY; CDR2 reads SYGVKD. The CDR3 loop reads CAISEGGRETQYF. CDR3 coding DNA: TGTGCCATCAGTGAAGGGGGGAGAGAGACCCAGTACTTC.

This clonotype was recorded many times. The chain combines TRBV20-1 with TRBJ2-7; TRBD2 matches at 10 bases. Germline CDR1 is DFQATT and CDR2 is SNEGSKA (reference sequence). The CDR3 extends over 14 amino acids. Trimming took 6 bases from V and 5 from J; bases not matched to a gene: 10. CDR3: CSAGAGGPSDEQYF. Here the CDR3 DNA reads TGCAGTGCGGGAGCGGGAGGGCCCTCGGACGAGCAGTACTTC.

The chain carries TRBV7-8 and TRBJ2-1; 8 bases are a match to TRBD2. This CDR3 contains 13 residues. The germline gives CDR1 SGHVS, CDR2 FQNEAQ. The V segment lost 3 bases and the J segment 15 bases; nucleotides outside the gene matches: 10. CDR3 in amino acids: CASSFGSAGGRFF. CDR3 sequence (DNA): TGTGCCAGCAGCTTCGGTTCGGCGGGAGGTCGGTTCTTC.

This clonotype was counted a few times. The V gene is TRBV3-1, the J gene TRBJ1-6, with no clear D. The CDR3 contains 14 residues. The V gene lost 1 base and the J gene lost 5 bases, with 6 bases spanning the gap. CDR1 LGHDT and CDR2 YNNKEL come from the germline V gene (reference sequence). The CDR3 DNA sequence: TGTGCCAGCAGCCAAGCCGGGGATAATTCACCCCTCCACTTT. Encoded protein: CASSQAGDNSPLHF.

This clonotype came up many times. The rearrangement uses TRBV7-8 and TRBJ1-2; possibly TRBD1 for D (6 bases). Germline CDR1 is SGHVS and CDR2 is FQNEAQ. Trimming pared 3 bases from V and 7 bases from J, leaving 24 bases between. This CDR3 comprises 17 residues. The CDR3 sequence is CASSLTARGLSFFGYTF. In nucleotides, the CDR3 is TGTGCCAGCAGCTTGACTGCCAGGGGACTATCTTTCTTTGGCTACACCTTC.

The chain recombines TRBV29-1 with TRBJ2-3, with 7 nucleotides matching TRBD1. The CDR3 loop spans 12 amino acids. Trimming removed 3 bases from V and 4 bases from J; junction bases left unmatched: 1. The germline V gene encodes CDR1 SQVTM and CDR2 ANQGSEA. The CDR3 reads CSVETGSDTQYF. DNA of the CDR3: TGCAGCGTTGAGACAGGGTCAGATACGCAGTATTTT.